Included here is one T cell receptor beta chain sequence, with context. The antigen is not known. The data stem from a study of cytomegalovirus exposure and HLA in healthy donors. The PCR used 60 Vbeta and 13 Jbeta primers. Only in-frame clones appear in the TCRdb table, and some are missing; sequencing was by immunoSEQ multiplex PCR. The sample records over 130,000 clones, more than 75% being singletons. Broader study findings: A later analysis reported that several of the most significant clusters appeared to be linked to common viral pathogens, among them Epstein-Barr virus.

Germline V lookup: CDR1 MNHEY, CDR2 SVGAGI. This CDR3 comprises 11 residues. The germline V and J ends were trimmed by 5 bases and 11 bases, with 12 bases remaining between them. The chain couples TRBV6-5 to TRBJ1-1; tentatively, D is TRBD1 (5 bases). This TCR was recovered from a human donor in good health. The sample comprised PBMCs. For the CDR3, the DNA is TGTGCCAGCAGTGAATCGTCAGGGGCTTTCTTT. Its protein product is CASSESSGAFF.